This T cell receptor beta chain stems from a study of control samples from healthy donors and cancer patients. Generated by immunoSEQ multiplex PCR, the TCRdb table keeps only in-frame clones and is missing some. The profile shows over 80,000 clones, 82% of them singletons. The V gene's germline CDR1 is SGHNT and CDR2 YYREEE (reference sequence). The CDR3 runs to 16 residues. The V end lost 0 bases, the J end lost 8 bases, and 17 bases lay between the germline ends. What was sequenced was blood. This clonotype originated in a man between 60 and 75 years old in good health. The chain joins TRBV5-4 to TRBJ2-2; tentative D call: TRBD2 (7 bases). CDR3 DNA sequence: TGTGCCAGCAGCTTGGATTCATCGGGGGGCTCAGGGGAGCTGTTTTTT. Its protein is CASSLDSSGGSGELFF.